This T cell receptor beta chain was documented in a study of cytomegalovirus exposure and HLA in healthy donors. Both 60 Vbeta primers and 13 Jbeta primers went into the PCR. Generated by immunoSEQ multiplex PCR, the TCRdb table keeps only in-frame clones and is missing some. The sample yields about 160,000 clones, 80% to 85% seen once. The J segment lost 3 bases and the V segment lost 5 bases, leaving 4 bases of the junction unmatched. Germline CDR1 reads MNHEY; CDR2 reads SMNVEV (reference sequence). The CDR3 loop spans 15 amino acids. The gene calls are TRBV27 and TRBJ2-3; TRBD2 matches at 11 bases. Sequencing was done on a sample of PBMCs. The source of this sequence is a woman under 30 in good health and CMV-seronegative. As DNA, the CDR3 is TGTGCCAGCAGTGGGGGACTAGCGGTGACAGATACGCAGTATTTT. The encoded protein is CASSGGLAVTDTQYF.